This T cell receptor (beta chain) was documented in a study of human T cells and chemical hapten exposure. Study context: Patch testing placed 0.01% DPC on the upper back, with readings at 6 days. Recorded diagnoses among the mostly female patients were alopecia areata, totalis or universalis.

Germline V gene sequence: CDR1 DFQATT, CDR2 SNEGSKA (reference sequence). V was trimmed by 6 bases and J by 8 bases, leaving 22 bases between them. The CDR3 runs 14 residues. Time point reported: patch test 1, 2 weeks after DPC sensitization. Documented treatment: therapeutic diphenylcyclopropenone sensitization with weekly scalp DPC. Extraction of total RNA was performed on unfractionated whole blood. This clonotype was observed many times. Within the library, unique molecular identifiers were attached to each individual cDNA molecule. TCRdb re-called the RACE reads through MiXCR, storing one row per CDR3 protein. The sample carries 50,000 or so distinct CDR3 sequences, less than 10% recorded once.

This receptor was taken from a woman aged 50 to 60 with alopecia areata. Some clones in this sample may be carry-over from other donors' samples. This rearrangement joins TRBV20-1 to TRBJ1-1, with D possibly TRBD1 on 6 matching bases. This material consisted of whole blood, taken in connection with sensitization to the hapten diphenylcyclopropenone (DPC). DNA of the CDR3: TGCAGTGCGTTAGACCGGACAGAGCTACCCGAAGCTTTCTTT. Translation: CSALDRTELPEAFF.